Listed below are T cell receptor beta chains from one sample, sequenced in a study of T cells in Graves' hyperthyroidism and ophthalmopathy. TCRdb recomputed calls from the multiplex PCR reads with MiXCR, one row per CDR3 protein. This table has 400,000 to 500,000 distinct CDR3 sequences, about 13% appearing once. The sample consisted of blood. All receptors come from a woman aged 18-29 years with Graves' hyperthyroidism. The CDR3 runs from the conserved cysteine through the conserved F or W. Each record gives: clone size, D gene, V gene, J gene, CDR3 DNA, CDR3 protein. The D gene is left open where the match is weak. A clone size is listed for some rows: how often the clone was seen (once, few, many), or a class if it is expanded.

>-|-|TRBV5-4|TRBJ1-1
TGTGCCAGCAGCCCACCCCCCGGGGGGGGCACTGAAGCTTTCTTT
CASSPPPGGGTEAFF
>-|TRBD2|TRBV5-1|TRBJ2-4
TGCGCCAGCAGCTCGCCTCCGGGACTAGCGGGGAAGGGAGCCAAAAACATTCAGTACTTC
CASSSPPGLAGKGAKNIQYF
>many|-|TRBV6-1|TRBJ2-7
TGTGCCAGCAGTGACACTACCTACGAGCAGTACTTC
CASSDTTYEQYF
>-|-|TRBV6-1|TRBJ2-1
TGTGCCAGCAGTGAAGATAGGCCTAGAGGGGAACAGTTCTTC
CASSEDRPRGEQFF
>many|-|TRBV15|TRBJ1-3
TGTGCCACCAGCGTCCGTACGGGACGGTCTGGAAACACCATATATTTT
CATSVRTGRSGNTIYF
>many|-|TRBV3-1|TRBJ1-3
TGTGCCAGCAGCCAAGCGTTGGCCGACGGAAACACCATATATTTT
CASSQALADGNTIYF
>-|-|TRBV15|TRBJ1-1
TGTGCCACCAGCAGAGACCCGGGGGGGACTGAAGCTTTCTTT
CATSRDPGGTEAFF
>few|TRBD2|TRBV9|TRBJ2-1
TGTGCCAGCAGCGTAGCGGTTAGCGGGAATGACAATGAGCAGTTCTTC
CASSVAVSGNDNEQFF
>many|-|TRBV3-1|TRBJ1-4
TGTGCCAGCAGCCACAGACAACGCCCTCCTGAAAAACTGTTTTTT
CASSHRQRPPEKLFF
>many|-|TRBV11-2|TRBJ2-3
TGTGCCAGCAGCTTAGGGGTCAGGCAGGCAGATACGCAGTATTTT
CASSLGVRQADTQYF
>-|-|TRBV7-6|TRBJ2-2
TGTGCCAGCAGCTTAGATCTAGGTTTAGGCAGAACCGGGGAGCTGTTTTTT
CASSLDLGLGRTGELFF
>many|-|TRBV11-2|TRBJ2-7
TGTGCCAGCAGCAAGGGGGGGTCGGGTTACTACGAGCAGTACTTC
CASSKGGSGYYEQYF
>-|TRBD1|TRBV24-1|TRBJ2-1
TGTGCCACCAGTGCCCGGGACAGGGGTTCCTACAATGAGCAGTTCTTC
CATSARDRGSYNEQFF
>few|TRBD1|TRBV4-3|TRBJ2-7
TGCGCCAGCAGCCAAGGTCCAGGGGGCCTCTACGAGCAGTACTTC
CASSQGPGGLYEQYF
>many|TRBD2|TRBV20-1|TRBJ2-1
TGCAGTGCCCACGGGAGCGGGAGAAGCGGTGAGCAGTTCTTC
CSAHGSGRSGEQFF
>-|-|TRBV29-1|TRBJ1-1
TGCAGCGTTGAAGGGGATGGAGAGAGCACTGAAGCTTTCTTT
CSVEGDGESTEAFF
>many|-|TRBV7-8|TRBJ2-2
TGTGCCAGCAGCCCCATAGGGGGGGCGGACACCGGGGAGCTGTTTTTT
CASSPIGGADTGELFF
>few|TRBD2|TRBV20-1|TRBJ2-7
TGCAGTGCTGGGGGCAAAGCGGGAGGGACCTACGAGCAGTACTTC
CSAGGKAGGTYEQYF
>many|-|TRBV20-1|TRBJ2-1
TGCAGTGCTAGGGGTGCCTACAATGAGCAGTTCTTC
CSARGAYNEQFF
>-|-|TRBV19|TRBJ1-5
TGTGCCAGTAGTATGGCCGGGGGCACTCAGCCCCAGCATTTT
CASSMAGGTQPQHF
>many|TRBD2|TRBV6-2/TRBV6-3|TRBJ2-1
TGTGCCAGCAGTTACGGGACTAGCGGGAGGGCCGGGGACAATGAGCAGTTCTTC
CASSYGTSGRAGDNEQFF
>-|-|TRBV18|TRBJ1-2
TGTGCCAGCTCACCAACTTCGGAAACTGGCTACACCTTC
CASSPTSETGYTF
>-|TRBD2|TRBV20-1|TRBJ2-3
TGCAGTGCTAGGCACCTAGCGGGAGCAGATACGCAGTATTTT
CSARHLAGADTQYF
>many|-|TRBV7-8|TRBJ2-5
TGTGCCAGCAACCAAAACACGGTCCAAGAGACCCAGTACTTC
CASNQNTVQETQYF
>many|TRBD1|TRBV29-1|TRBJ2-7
TGCAGCGTTGTAATTCCACAGGGGGCCTACGAGCAGTACTTC
CSVVIPQGAYEQYF
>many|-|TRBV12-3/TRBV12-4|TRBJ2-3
TGTGCCAGCAGTTTTATGTCTGGCACAGATACGCAGTATTTT
CASSFMSGTDTQYF
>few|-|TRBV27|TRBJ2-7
TGTGCCAGCAGTTTAGGGCAGTCTCCTCCCTACGAGCAGTACTTC
CASSLGQSPPYEQYF
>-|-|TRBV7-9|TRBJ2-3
TGTGCCAGCGGCTTAGGGGCTAGGCCGACGACAGATACGCAGTATTTT
CASGLGARPTTDTQYF
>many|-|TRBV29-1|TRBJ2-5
TGCAGCGTTGAAGACAGCGGAGAGACCCAGTACTTC
CSVEDSGETQYF
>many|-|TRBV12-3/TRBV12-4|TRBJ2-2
TGTGCCAGCAGTCATTCCTCGGCCGGGGAGCTGTTTTTT
CASSHSSAGELFF
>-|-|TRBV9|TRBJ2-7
TGTGCCAGCAGCGTAGGGGGGTCGGGGTCAAGCGAGCAGTACTTC
CASSVGGSGSSEQYF
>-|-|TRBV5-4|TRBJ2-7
TGTGCCAGCAGCTCTACTCGGAACTACGAGCAGTACTTC
CASSSTRNYEQYF
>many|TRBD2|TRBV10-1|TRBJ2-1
TGCGCCAGCAGCCGCGGGGGGTCCTACAATGAGCAGTTCTTC
CASSRGGSYNEQFF
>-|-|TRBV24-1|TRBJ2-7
TGTGCCACCAGTCGGACCGGCTCCTACGAGCAGTACTTC
CATSRTGSYEQYF
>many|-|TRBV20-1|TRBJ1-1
TGCAGTGCCCCTACACTTAACACTGAAGCTTTCTTT
CSAPTLNTEAFF
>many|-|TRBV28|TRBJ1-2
TGTGCCAGCAGCGAGGGCAGGGACTATGGCTACACCTTC
CASSEGRDYGYTF
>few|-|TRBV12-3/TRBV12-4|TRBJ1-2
TGTGCCAGCAGTCCCGACGGAAAATATGGCTACACCTTC
CASSPDGKYGYTF
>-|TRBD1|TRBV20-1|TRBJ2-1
TGCAGTGCTACAGCCGGGACAGGGGTTATCAATGAGCAGTTCTTC
CSATAGTGVINEQFF
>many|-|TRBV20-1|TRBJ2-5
TGCAGTGCTAGCGGCACGGCCCAAGAGACCCAGTACTTC
CSASGTAQETQYF